The entry below gives a single T cell receptor (beta chain) sequence along with its context. Its antigen is still unknown. The sample belongs to a study of shared clonotypes between healthy human individuals. Study observations and caveats: In a handful of donors, approximately 5% of naive CD4 clonotypes appeared in common.

Germline V gene sequence: CDR1 SGHTA, CDR2 FQGTGA. The CDR3 runs 15 residues. Unmatched junction bases numbered 10, after V lost 2 bases and J lost 12 bases. Sequencing was performed with immunoSEQ multiplex PCR; in TCRdb, only in-frame clones are kept and a portion is missing. The table records roughly 1,000,000 clones, about 84% of them present only once. Sequences were obtained from memory CD4+ T cells from PBMCs. Described subset: CD45RA-negative fraction. The chain carries TRBV7-3 and TRBJ2-1, with 10 bases aligning to TRBD2. This TCR was recovered from a man between 18 and 35 years old in good health. Some clones in this sample may be carry-over from other donors' samples. Written as DNA, the CDR3 is TGTGCCAGCAGCTTACAGGGACTAGCGCGGGATAGGCAGTTCTTC. It yields the protein CASSLQGLARDRQFF.